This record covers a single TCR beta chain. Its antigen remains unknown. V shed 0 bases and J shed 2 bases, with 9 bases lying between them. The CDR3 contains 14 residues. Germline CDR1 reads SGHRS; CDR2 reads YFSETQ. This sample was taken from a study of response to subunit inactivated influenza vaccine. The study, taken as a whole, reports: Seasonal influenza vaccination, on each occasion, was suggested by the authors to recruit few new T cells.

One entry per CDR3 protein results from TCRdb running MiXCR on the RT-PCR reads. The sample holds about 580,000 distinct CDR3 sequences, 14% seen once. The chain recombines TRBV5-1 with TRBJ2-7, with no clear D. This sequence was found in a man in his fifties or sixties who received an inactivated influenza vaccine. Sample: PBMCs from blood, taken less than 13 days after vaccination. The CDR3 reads CASSLVADPYEQYF. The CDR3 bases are TGCGCCAGCAGCTTGGTAGCAGATCCCTACGAGCAGTACTTC.